Each of the 25 T cell receptor beta chains below was sequenced from the same sample in a study of blood T cell repertoires in COVID-19. Only in-frame clones appear in the TCRdb table, and some are missing; sequencing was by immunoSEQ multiplex PCR. The profile shows approximately 300,000 clones, around nine tenths of them singletons. Source material: peripheral blood. The receptors here all came from a woman in her twenties or thirties with COVID-19, enrolled during active disease.

The chain links TRBV9 to TRBJ2-1; D may be TRBD1 (6 bases). Trimming left V 0 bases short and J 7 bases short, with 11 bases between. The CDR3 spans 14 residues. CDR1 is SGDLS, CDR2 YYNGEE, per germline. As DNA, the CDR3 is TGTGCCAGCAGCGTAGATCGCAGGGGAAATGAGCAGTTCTTC. It specifies CASSVDRRGNEQFF.

This chain links TRBV27 with TRBJ1-6; 8 nucleotides match TRBD1. V lost 3 bases to trimming and J lost 7 bases; unmatched junction nucleotides: 5. CDR1 is MNHEY and CDR2 is SMNVEV in the germline V gene (reference sequence). The CDR3 spans 15 residues. The CDR3 spells CASSFGQGRNSPLHF. The CDR3 bases are TGTGCCAGCAGTTTCGGACAGGGTAGAAATTCACCCCTCCACTTT.

The V and J genes are TRBV3-1 (or the pseudogene TRBV3-2) and TRBJ2-3; 8 bases fit TRBD1. The CDR3 totals 15 residues. The ends lost 2 bases at V and 5 bases at J; junction bases unmatched: 6. Germline V gene data show CDR1 as LGHDT and CDR2 as YNNKEL (reference sequence). The CDR3 loop reads CASSQRQGAGDTQYF. CDR3 sequence (DNA): TGTGCCAGCAGCCAAAGGCAGGGGGCAGGAGATACGCAGTATTTT.

This chain uses TRBV11-2 with TRBJ2-2; 7 positions match TRBD1. Germline V CDR1 and CDR2: SGHAT, FQNNGV. The CDR3 has 15 amino acids. V trimming: 4 bases; J trimming: 4 bases; junction bases outside the gene matches: 6. Written as DNA, the CDR3 is TGTGCCAGCAGCTGGGGACAGCTACTCACCGGGGAGCTGTTTTTT. Its translation: CASSWGQLLTGELFF.

The chain links TRBV5-1 to TRBJ2-2, with D possibly being TRBD2 (6 bases). CDR3 size: 17 residues. Trimming left V 3 bases short and J 6 bases short, with 21 bases between. Germline V gives CDR1 SGHRS, CDR2 YFSETQ. The CDR3 here is CASSSTIRGIGAGELFF. Here the CDR3 DNA reads TGCGCCAGCAGCTCCACGATACGGGGGATCGGGGCCGGGGAGCTGTTTTTT.

The chain joins TRBV30 to TRBJ1-3; no reliable D call. V shed 4 bases and J shed 0 bases, with 13 bases lying between them. The CDR3 has 15 amino acids. CDR1 and CDR2 from the germline V gene are GTSNPN and SVGIG (reference sequence). The CDR3 DNA is TGTGCCTGGACCCCGGGTTGGGTCTCTGGAAACACCATATATTTT. Its translation is CAWTPGWVSGNTIYF.

J is TRBJ2-1 and V is TRBV6-5; D gene uncertain. CDR1 MNHEY and CDR2 SVGAGI come from the germline V gene. V lost 5 bases and J 5 bases, leaving 10 bases between the germline ends. The CDR3 has 13 amino acids. Written as DNA, the CDR3 is TGTGCCAGCAGTATCAGCAGGCACAATGAGCAGTTCTTC. Its protein product is CASSISRHNEQFF.

This chain joins TRBV28 and TRBJ1-2, with D maybe TRBD1 (5 bases). The CDR3 sequence is 12 residues long. V was shortened by 3 bases and J by 8 bases, with 10 bases between the two germline ends. Germline loops: CDR1 MDHEN, CDR2 SYDVKM. In DNA, the CDR3 is TGTGCCAGCAGTTTTGGGGGAGGGGGCTACACCTTC. As protein: CASSFGGGGYTF.

The rearrangement joins TRBV28 to TRBJ2-7, with TRBD2 matching 9 bases. Germline trimming cut 4 bases from V and 6 bases from J; bases unmatched to any gene: 4. CDR3 length: 13 amino acids. Germline V gene sequence: CDR1 MDHEN, CDR2 SYDVKM. As DNA, the CDR3 is TGTGCCAGCAGTTACAGCGGGAGGCCCGAGCAGTACTTC. This translates into CASSYSGRPEQYF.

The rearrangement uses TRBV6-5 and TRBJ1-1; D is unresolved. The ends were cut back, 2 bases at V and 1 base at J, with 8 bases in the middle. Germline V CDR1 and CDR2: MNHEY, SVGAGI. The CDR3 sequence is 14 residues long. The CDR3, as DNA: TGTGCCAGCAGTTACGGAGGAGAGAACACTGAAGCTTTCTTT. It codes for CASSYGGENTEAFF.

This sequence joins TRBV7-8 and TRBJ2-7, with D possibly TRBD2 on 6 matching bases. Germline-derived CDR1 and CDR2 are SGHVS and FQNEAQ. This CDR3 contains 14 residues. V lost 5 bases, J lost 3 bases, and 14 bases lay in between. CDR3 in DNA: TGTGCCAGCAGCCCGCGGGACCGACTCTACGAGCAGTACTTC. This sequence encodes CASSPRDRLYEQYF.

The chain couples TRBV4-3 to TRBJ1-6; the D gene is possibly TRBD1 (6 bases). This CDR3 is built from 15 residues. Trimming removed 1 base at V and 6 bases at J, with 10 bases between. Germline-derived CDR1 and CDR2 are LGHNA and YSLEER. CDR3 in amino acids: CASSQGQDINSPLHF. The CDR3 nucleotides read TGCGCCAGCAGCCAAGGACAGGACATTAATTCACCCCTCCACTTT.

The V gene is TRBV6-5, the J gene TRBJ2-7, with D possibly being TRBD2 (5 bases). Germline assignment: CDR1 MNHEY and CDR2 SVGAGI. The CDR3 extends over 15 amino acids. V shed 4 bases and J shed 0 bases, with 13 bases lying between them. The CDR3 loop reads CASSSPGESSYEQYF. The CDR3 bases are TGTGCCAGCAGTTCCCCCGGGGAGAGCTCCTACGAGCAGTACTTC.

The chain is built from TRBV4-3 and TRBJ2-7; D gene ambiguous. CDR1 is LGHNA and CDR2 is YSLEER in the germline V gene. V was trimmed by 5 bases and J by 2 bases, leaving 10 bases between them. The CDR3 runs 13 residues. CDR3: CASSVGVTYEQYF. In DNA, the CDR3 is TGCGCCAGCAGCGTCGGAGTAACCTACGAGCAGTACTTC.

The chain joins TRBV11-2 to TRBJ2-3, with 7 bases lining up with TRBD2. Germline-derived CDR1 and CDR2 are SGHAT and FQNNGV. The junction had 2 bases not matched to a gene; V was cut back by 1 base and J by 1 base. The CDR3 spans 15 residues. CDR3 DNA sequence: TGTGCCAGCAGCTTAGGTGGGAGGGGCACAGATACGCAGTATTTT. Translation: CASSLGGRGTDTQYF. The variable domain in full, completed from reference TRBV11-2 and TRBJ2-3, reads EAGVAQSPRYKIIEKRQSVAFWCNPISGHATLYWYQQILGQGPKLLIQFQNNGVVDDSQLPKDRFSAERLKGVDSTLKIQPAKLEDSAVYLCASSLGGRGTDTQYFGPGTRLTVL.

The chain couples TRBV28 to TRBJ1-5; tentative D call: TRBD1 (5 bases). This CDR3 has 16 residues. Germline loops: CDR1 MDHEN, CDR2 SYDVKM. V was trimmed by 6 bases and J by 0 bases, leaving 15 bases between them. The CDR3: CASRDDGRGSNQPQHF. In DNA form, the CDR3 reads TGTGCCAGCAGAGACGACGGGAGGGGTAGCAATCAGCCCCAGCATTTT.

The chain couples TRBV10-1 to TRBJ2-1; D ambiguous. CDR3 length: 14 amino acids. Trimming left V 0 bases short and J 4 bases short, with 7 bases between. Looked up from germline, CDR1 is WNHNN and CDR2 is SYGVQD (reference sequence). The CDR3 region has the DNA TGCGCCAGCAGTGAGTCTCCGAGATACAATGAGCAGTTCTTC. Protein sequence: CASSESPRYNEQFF.

The chain links TRBV28 to TRBJ2-7; maybe TRBD1 (6 bases). V lost 4 bases and J 3 bases, leaving 16 bases between the germline ends. In germline, CDR1 is MDHEN, CDR2 SYDVKM. This CDR3 is built from 15 residues. CDR3 loop: CASSSNRAPFYEQYF. The CDR3 DNA is TGTGCCAGCAGTTCGAACAGGGCCCCCTTCTACGAGCAGTACTTC.

The V and J genes are TRBV28 and TRBJ2-1; 12 nucleotides match TRBD2. V shed 5 bases and J 5 bases; nucleotides not matched to a gene: 19. The CDR3 has 20 residues. Germline assignment: CDR1 MDHEN and CDR2 SYDVKM. The CDR3 loop reads CASSPPRRASGRALDNEQFF. Written as DNA, the CDR3 is TGTGCCAGCAGTCCACCCCGGCGGGCTAGCGGGAGGGCTCTCGACAATGAGCAGTTCTTC.

The chain uses TRBV2 and TRBJ1-4, with TRBD1 as a possible D gene (6 bases). The germline CDR1 and CDR2 sequences are SNHLY and FYNNEI. CDR3 length: 14 residues. Trimming cost V 6 bases and J 4 bases, with 12 bases left between them. CDR3 protein: CASSYTGNNEKLFF. Here the CDR3 DNA reads TGTGCCAGCAGCTATACAGGGAATAATGAAAAACTGTTTTTT.

The V call is TRBV2, the J call TRBJ1-6; 8 bases map to TRBD1. CDR1 is SNHLY and CDR2 is FYNNEI in the germline V gene. This CDR3 is built from 14 residues. Losses at the gene ends were 6 bases for V and 10 bases for J; bases not matched to a gene: 8. For the CDR3, the DNA is TGTGCCAGCAGGCGAGACAGGGGAGACTCACCCCTCCACTTT. Translated: CASRRDRGDSPLHF.

The chain employs TRBV4-1 and TRBJ2-7; tentative D call: TRBD1 (6 bases). Germline V gene lookup returns CDR1 MGHRA and CDR2 YSYEKL. This CDR3 has 15 amino acids. V dropped 0 bases and J dropped 3 bases, with 12 bases sitting between them. The CDR3 here is CASSQEAGEIYEQYF. DNA of the CDR3: TGCGCCAGCAGCCAAGAGGCAGGGGAAATCTACGAGCAGTACTTC.

CDR3 nucleotide sequence: TGTGCCAGCAGTTTTGGTAGCGGGAGATCCTACAATGAGCAGTTCTTC. It yields the protein CASSFGSGRSYNEQFF. This chain uses TRBV27 with TRBJ2-1; 9 bases are shared with TRBD2. Germline V CDR1 and CDR2: MNHEY, SMNVEV (reference sequence). The CDR3 totals 16 residues. V was pared by 3 bases and J by 1 base, with 4 bases of the junction left unmatched.

The chain recombines TRBV28 with TRBJ1-1; a weak D match, TRBD1 (6 bases). V dropped 8 bases and J dropped 0 bases, with 10 bases sitting between them. The CDR3 loop spans 13 amino acids. The germline V gene encodes CDR1 MDHEN and CDR2 SYDVKM. The CDR3 is CASYREMNTEAFF. CDR3 sequence (DNA): TGTGCCAGCTACAGGGAGATGAACACTGAAGCTTTCTTT.

This clone was recorded only once. The genes are TRBV11-2 and TRBJ2-5, with TRBD1 identical over 7 bases. Germline CDR1 reads SGHAT; CDR2 reads FQNNGV. V shed 6 bases and J 3 bases; nucleotides not matched to a gene: 7. This CDR3 contains 14 residues. For the CDR3, the DNA is TGTGCCAGCAGACGGTTGACAGGGAAAGAGACCCAGTACTTC. Protein product: CASRRLTGKETQYF. Full variable domain (outside the CDR3, taken from reference TRBV11-2 and TRBJ2-5): EAGVAQSPRYKIIEKRQSVAFWCNPISGHATLYWYQQILGQGPKLLIQFQNNGVVDDSQLPKDRFSAERLKGVDSTLKIQPAKLEDSAVYLCASRRLTGKETQYFGPGTRLLVL.